Following are 9 T cell receptor beta chains from one sample sequenced in a study of a mutant IDH1 vaccine in newly diagnosed glioma. Their antigens are not known. TCRdb's copy holds only in-frame clones and misses some; the assay was immunoSEQ multiplex PCR. This table holds under 150,000 clones, 75% to 90% found once. The time point is: week 11, during vaccination. Doses consisted of 300 ug of mutant IDH1 20-mer peptide each, paired with topical imiquimod. Material: PBMCs, obtained from a glioma patient whose treatment included an IDH1 peptide vaccine. These receptor sequences come from a woman between 45 and 65 years old with glioma.

The gene calls are TRBV28 and TRBJ1-2; possibly TRBD1 for D (5 bases). Between the trimmed V and J ends, which lost 5 bases and 7 bases, there was a span of 14 bases. The CDR3 is 13 amino acids. CDR1 and CDR2 (germline): MDHEN, SYDVKM. CDR3 amino acids: CASSRDGFGGYTF. For the CDR3, the DNA is TGTGCCAGCAGTCGGGACGGTTTCGGTGGCTACACCTTC.

The chain recombines TRBV29-1 with TRBJ2-7; 11 nucleotides align to TRBD2. This CDR3 has 14 residues. Losses at the gene ends were 8 bases for V and 5 bases for J; bases not matched to a gene: 11. CDR1 is SQVTM and CDR2 is ANQGSEA in the germline V gene. The CDR3, as DNA: TGCAGCACAAGGACTAGCGGGTGGAGTGACGAGCAGTACTTC. It specifies CSTRTSGWSDEQYF.

DNA for the CDR3: TGCGCCAGCAGCTTTGGCTCCCCGGACACCGGGGAGCTGTTTTTT. Protein product: CASSFGSPDTGELFF. This chain joins TRBV5-1 and TRBJ2-2; D gene ambiguous. The CDR3 is 15 residues long. Germline V gene data show CDR1 as SGHRS and CDR2 as YFSETQ. V shed 2 bases and J shed 3 bases, with 11 bases lying between them.

The chain combines TRBV27 with TRBJ2-2, with D maybe TRBD1 (6 bases). Germline CDR1 and CDR2: MNHEY and SMNVEV (reference sequence). V lost 9 bases, J lost 1 base, and 15 bases lay in between. This CDR3 contains 15 residues. The chain's CDR3 is CASRLGHLNTGELFF. CDR3 DNA: TGTGCCAGTAGATTGGGACACCTGAACACCGGGGAGCTGTTTTTT.

The rearrangement uses TRBV30 and TRBJ2-7; TRBD2 agrees at 7 bases. CDR3 size: 14 residues. The ends lost 3 bases at V and 5 bases at J; junction bases unmatched: 10. Germline lookup yields CDR1 GTSNPN and CDR2 SVGIG (reference sequence). The CDR3 reads CAWRATGTNDEQYF. CDR3 nucleotide sequence: TGTGCCTGGAGGGCTACCGGGACTAACGACGAGCAGTACTTC. The full variable domain, rest sourced from reference TRBV30 and TRBJ2-7, is SQTIHQWPATLVQPVGSPLSLECTVEGTSNPNLYWYRQAAGRGLQLLFYSVGIGQISSEVPQNLSASRPQDRQFILSSKKLLLSDSGFYLCAWRATGTNDEQYFGPGTRLTVT.

This clone was counted ten times or more. The chain carries TRBV5-1 and TRBJ2-7; TRBD1 or TRBD2 may be the D gene (6 bases each). The ends were cut back, 0 bases at V and 2 bases at J, with 12 bases in the middle. CDR1 and CDR2 from the germline V gene are SGHRS and YFSETQ. CDR3 size: 15 residues. In nucleotides, the CDR3 is TGCGCCAGCAGCTTGGCGACGGGGGCGGCCTACGAGCAGTACTTC. This translates into CASSLATGAAYEQYF.

The rearrangement joins TRBV7-9 to TRBJ2-3; the match to TRBD2 covers 12 bases. The CDR3 runs 15 residues. Per germline, CDR1 SEHNR and CDR2 FQNEAQ (reference sequence). J lost 4 bases, V lost 4 bases, and 3 bases had no gene match. CDR3 bases: TGTGCCAGCAGCTCTAGCGGGAGGGCCCCAGATACGCAGTATTTT. Amino acid sequence: CASSSSGRAPDTQYF.

This clone was seen a few times. J is TRBJ1-2 and V is TRBV15; no definite D call. This CDR3 has 15 amino acids. V lost 0 bases to trimming and J lost 2 bases, with 10 bases between them. Per germline, CDR1 LNHNV and CDR2 YYDKDF (reference sequence). CDR3 nucleotides: TGTGCCACCAGCAGAGATTTGAGACGCAACTATGGCTACACCTTC. This sequence encodes CATSRDLRRNYGYTF.

This sequence joins TRBV5-8 and TRBJ2-4, with 7 bases fitting TRBD1. Unmatched junction bases numbered 24, after V lost 5 bases and J lost 4 bases. CDR3 size: 20 residues. From germline, CDR1 is SGHTS and CDR2 YDEGEE. The CDR3: CASRADRVDENRVRKNIQYF. The CDR3 DNA follows: TGTGCCAGCAGAGCTGACAGGGTGGACGAAAATAGAGTCAGAAAAAACATTCAGTACTTC.